Below are 20 T cell receptor beta chains sequenced from a single sample in a study of cytomegalovirus exposure and HLA in healthy donors. 60 Vbeta and 13 Jbeta primers were used in PCR. The repertoire was sequenced with immunoSEQ multiplex PCR; TCRdb's copy has only in-frame clones and lacks some. The sample includes 150,000 or so clones. Sequences were obtained from PBMCs. These receptors were obtained from a woman in her late teens or twenties in good health and CMV-seronegative.

This rearrangement joins TRBV28 to TRBJ1-2; D is ambiguous. This CDR3 spans 14 amino acids. Germline assignment: CDR1 MDHEN and CDR2 SYDVKM. V lost 7 bases to trimming and J lost 6 bases, with 18 bases between them. The CDR3 protein is CASILRSGIDGYTF. The CDR3 nucleotides are TGTGCCAGCATCCTACGGTCAGGAATCGATGGCTACACCTTC.

The chain carries TRBV6-1 and TRBJ1-1; 7 bases are shared with TRBD1. The V segment lost 2 bases and the J segment 9 bases; nucleotides outside the gene matches: 15. Germline V gene lookup returns CDR1 MNHNS and CDR2 SASEGT. The CDR3 length is 16 residues. The CDR3 coding sequence is TGTGCCAGCAGTGAAAACCAGGGACTTACCAGGGGGAAAGCTTTCTTT. Protein product: CASSENQGLTRGKAFF.

The rearrangement uses TRBV28 and TRBJ1-2, with a possible D match to TRBD1 (5 bases). The germline CDR1 and CDR2 sequences are MDHEN and SYDVKM. CDR3 length equals 12 residues. Trimming shortened V by 10 bases and J by 4 bases, and 13 bases separated the two germline ends. The CDR3 region is CAIPGGAYGYTF. CDR3 DNA sequence: TGTGCCATCCCGGGTGGGGCCTATGGCTACACCTTC.

The rearrangement uses TRBV28 and TRBJ2-6, with TRBD2 as a possible D gene (6 bases). The germline V and J ends were trimmed by 3 bases and 2 bases, with 14 bases remaining between them. Germline values: CDR1 MDHEN, CDR2 SYDVKM. The CDR3 spans 17 residues. CDR3 coding DNA: TGTGCCAGCAGTTTCTCCGGACTACCAACTGGGGCCAACGTCCTGACTTTC. Protein product: CASSFSGLPTGANVLTF.

The rearrangement links TRBV7-9 to TRBJ2-5, with 7 bases aligning to TRBD2. The CDR3 contains 13 residues. CDR1 and CDR2 from the germline V gene are SEHNR and FQNEAQ (reference sequence). The J segment lost 5 bases and the V segment lost 7 bases, leaving 7 bases of the junction unmatched. CDR3 protein: CASTVWGGETQYF. The CDR3 coding sequence is TGTGCCAGCACCGTCTGGGGAGGGGAGACCCAGTACTTC.

The CDR3 here is CASSIRDRGLGSMVTEAFF. The CDR3 DNA sequence: TGTGCCAGTAGTATTAGGGACAGGGGCCTCGGAAGCATGGTCACTGAAGCTTTCTTT. This chain uses TRBV19 with TRBJ1-1; TRBD1 agrees at 10 bases. CDR1 LNHDA and CDR2 SQIVND come from the germline V gene (reference sequence). Unmatched junction bases numbered 17, after V lost 3 bases and J lost 4 bases. The CDR3 is 19 amino acids.

The V gene is TRBV30, the J gene TRBJ2-2; the D gene is possibly TRBD1 (5 bases). CDR1 and CDR2 (germline): GTSNPN, SVGIG (reference sequence). CDR3 length: 13 residues. V dropped 4 bases and J dropped 1 base, with 7 bases sitting between them. CDR3 in DNA: TGTGCCTGGAAAACAGGGAACACCGGGGAGCTGTTTTTT. Translated, it gives CAWKTGNTGELFF.

This sequence joins TRBV18 and TRBJ2-1; 9 bases map to TRBD2. V gave up 1 base and J gave up 3 bases; unmatched junction bases: 4. CDR1 is KGHSH and CDR2 is LQKENI in the germline V gene. There are 16 residues in the CDR3. CDR3 region: CASSPRLAGIYNEQFF. CDR3 DNA sequence: TGTGCCAGCTCACCACGGCTAGCGGGAATCTACAATGAGCAGTTCTTC.

This chain connects TRBV5-1 to TRBJ2-3; 11 bases align to TRBD2. This CDR3 is 17 amino acids long. The trim removed 0 bases at V and 2 bases at J, leaving 5 bases unmatched. Germline V gene sequence: CDR1 SGHRS, CDR2 YFSETQ. CDR3 amino acids: CASSLGATSGNTDTQYF. The DNA for the CDR3 is TGCGCCAGCAGCTTGGGGGCGACTAGCGGGAACACAGATACGCAGTATTTT.

V is TRBV6-6 and J is TRBJ2-1, with D tentatively TRBD2 (5 bases). Trimming stripped 5 bases from V and 10 bases from J, with 12 bases between. CDR3 size: 12 residues. In germline, CDR1 is MNHNY, CDR2 SVGAGI (reference sequence). The CDR3 bases are TGTGCCAGCAGTAAGGACTTCTCGGAGCAGTTCTTC. It yields the protein CASSKDFSEQFF.

The gene calls are TRBV4-1 and TRBJ2-1, with D possibly matching TRBD1 (6 bases). Trimming removed 3 bases at V and 6 bases at J, with 12 bases between. This CDR3 has 14 amino acids. The germline V gene encodes CDR1 MGHRA and CDR2 YSYEKL. In DNA form, the CDR3 reads TGCGCCAGCAGCCAGGGGACACTCTCCAATGAGCAGTTCTTC. Translating gives CASSQGTLSNEQFF.

The V call is TRBV6-6, the J call TRBJ2-3; D gene uncertain. The V end was cut by 2 bases, the J end by 6 bases, with 15 bases between. The germline V gene has CDR1 MNHNY and CDR2 SVGAGI (reference sequence). The CDR3 consists of 15 residues. The CDR3 DNA reads TGTGCCAGCAGTTACGGAGCCGAGAATGAGGATACGCAGTATTTT. Amino acids: CASSYGAENEDTQYF.

This chain joins TRBV7-2 and TRBJ2-6, with D possibly TRBD2 on 6 matching bases. The CDR3 runs to 17 residues. Germline CDR1 reads SGHTA; CDR2 reads FQGNSA. V gave up 4 bases and J gave up 0 bases, with 13 bases separating them. The CDR3 DNA sequence: TGTGCCAGCAGCTGGGTGGGCGGGAACTCTGGGGCCAACGTCCTGACTTTC. Its protein product is CASSWVGGNSGANVLTF.

V usage is TRBV6-5 and J usage is TRBJ1-2, with D perhaps matching TRBD1 (5 bases). Looked up from germline, CDR1 is MNHEY and CDR2 is SVGAGI. The CDR3 extends over 13 amino acids. V shed 5 bases and J shed 6 bases, with 13 bases lying between them. The DNA of the CDR3 is TGTGCCAGCAGTCTCCAGGGAATTCATGGCTACACCTTC. Protein sequence: CASSLQGIHGYTF.

The genes are TRBV11-3 and TRBJ2-1; 11 positions agree with TRBD2. The V gene end was trimmed by 7 bases and the J gene end by 8 bases; junction bases not matched to a gene: 10. The CDR3 is 15 residues long. Germline values: CDR1 SGHNT, CDR2 YENEEA. Written as DNA, the CDR3 is TGTGCCAGCACCATACTAGCGGGAGTGGCGCATGAGCAGTTCTTC. This encodes CASTILAGVAHEQFF.

The CDR3 coding sequence is TGTGCCAGTAGTATCTATATTGGAGGGGGCTCGGTTCGTCAGCCCCAGCATTTT. Protein: CASSIYIGGGSVRQPQHF. The V call is TRBV19, the J call TRBJ1-5, with 7 bases that match TRBD1. The germline V gene has CDR1 LNHDA and CDR2 SQIVND (reference sequence). V dropped 3 bases and J dropped 6; count of bases not matched to a gene: 17. There are 18 residues in the CDR3.

The rearrangement uses TRBV11-3 and TRBJ1-6, with D possibly TRBD1 on 5 matching bases. The germline V gene encodes CDR1 SGHNT and CDR2 YENEEA. Trimming took off 5 bases at V and 7 bases at J, with 9 bases between the two ends. CDR3 length: 13 residues. The CDR3 bases are TGTGCCAGCAGCAATTACAGGAATTCACCCCTCCACTTT. This gives the protein CASSNYRNSPLHF.

This sequence joins TRBV18 and TRBJ2-7, with a possible D match to TRBD2 (6 bases). There are 13 residues in the CDR3. Germline CDR1 reads KGHSH; CDR2 reads LQKENI. V was shortened by 3 bases and J by 3 bases, with 9 bases between the two germline ends. The CDR3 DNA follows: TGTGCCAGCTCACCGGGACTCGGCTACGAGCAGTACGTC. Translating gives CASSPGLGYEQYV.

The chain couples TRBV30 to TRBJ1-2, with a weak D call TRBD1 (5 bases). The ends were cut back, 3 bases at V and 3 bases at J, with 11 bases in the middle. Germline assignment: CDR1 GTSNPN and CDR2 SVGIG (reference sequence). This CDR3 has 13 residues. This CDR3 reads CAWRSSGDYGYTF. The CDR3, as DNA: TGTGCCTGGAGGTCGTCGGGGGACTATGGCTACACCTTC.

V usage is TRBV4-3 and J usage is TRBJ2-4; D unclear. Between the trimmed V and J ends, which lost 0 bases and 2 bases, there was a span of 8 bases. The CDR3 is 15 residues long. CDR1 and CDR2 from the germline V gene are LGHNA and YSLEER. The CDR3 DNA sequence: TGCGCCAGCAGCCAAGACCGGTATCCCAAAAACATTCAGTACTTC. This encodes CASSQDRYPKNIQYF.